Reported below is one T cell receptor (beta chain). Its matching antigen is unknown. The data are from a study of OX40 agonist ivuxolimab in advanced cancers. Repertoires were generated with immunoSEQ multiplex PCR, while TCRdb's copy carries only in-frame clones and drops some. This table holds over 85,000 clones, more than 85% found once. Study-wide findings and caveats: In CD8+ T cells, expanded clones were on average more numerous than in CD4+.

V lost 0 bases, J lost 7 bases, and 9 bases lay in between. This CDR3 has 13 amino acids. CDR1 and CDR2 (germline): LNHNV, YYDKDF (reference sequence). Exclusion applied to patients with autoimmune disease history or systemic immunosuppression. Baseline was the first blood sampling point, followed by cycle 4 day 1 and cycle 7 day 1. Material: CD4+ or CD8+ T cells sorted from blood, obtained in a trial of the OX40 agonist ivuxolimab. The sequence came from an adult with an advanced solid tumor such as melanoma, head and neck, liver or kidney cancer. This sequence joins TRBV15 and TRBJ1-2; D is ambiguous. The CDR3 coding sequence is TGTGCCACCAGCAGAGATGGGCTGAGTGGCTACACCTTC. It encodes CATSRDGLSGYTF.